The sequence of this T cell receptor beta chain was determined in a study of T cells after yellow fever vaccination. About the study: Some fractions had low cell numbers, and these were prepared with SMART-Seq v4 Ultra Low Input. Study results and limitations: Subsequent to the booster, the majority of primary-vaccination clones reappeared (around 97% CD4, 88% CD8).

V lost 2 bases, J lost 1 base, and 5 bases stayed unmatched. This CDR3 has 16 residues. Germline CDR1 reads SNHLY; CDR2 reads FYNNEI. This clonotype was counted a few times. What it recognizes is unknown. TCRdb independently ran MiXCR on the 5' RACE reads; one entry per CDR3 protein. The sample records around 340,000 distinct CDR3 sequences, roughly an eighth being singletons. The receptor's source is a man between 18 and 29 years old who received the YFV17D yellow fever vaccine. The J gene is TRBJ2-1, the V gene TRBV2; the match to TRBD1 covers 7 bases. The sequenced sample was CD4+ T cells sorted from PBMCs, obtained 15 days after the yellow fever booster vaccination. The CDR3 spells CASSELTRGSYNEQFF. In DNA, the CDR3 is TGTGCCAGCAGTGAACTGACCAGGGGGTCCTACAATGAGCAGTTCTTC.